These T cell receptor beta chains were read from a single sample in a study of blood T cell repertoires in COVID-19. Sequenced by immunoSEQ multiplex PCR; TCRdb stores in-frame clones only, minus some. The sample carries roughly 310,000 clones, around 91% recorded once. The source material was PBMCs or T cells enriched from blood (not recorded which). All receptors come from a woman between 40 and 50 years old who had recovered from COVID-19. CDR3s include the opening cysteine and the closing phenylalanine or tryptophan. D genes are given only for firm matches. Expanded clones get a size class; other rows say once, few or many, or leave the size out.

TRBV5-8	TRBJ1-1	-	-	CASSLPPRQALNTEAFF	TGTGCCAGCAGCTTACCCCCCAGACAGGCACTCAACACTGAAGCTTTCTTT
TRBV7-2	TRBJ1-1	-	-	CASSLFQGSNTEAFF	TGTGCCAGCAGCTTATTTCAGGGCTCCAACACTGAAGCTTTCTTT
TRBV6-2/TRBV6-3	TRBJ2-5	TRBD2	-	CASSYPASGGRETQYF	TGTGCCAGCAGTTACCCGGCTAGCGGGGGGAGAGAGACCCAGTACTTC
TRBV6-5	TRBJ2-3	TRBD1	-	CASRQRGLDTQYF	TGTGCCAGCAGACAGAGGGGGCTAGATACGCAGTATTTT
TRBV7-9	TRBJ1-5	-	-	CASGTLNQPQHF	TGTGCCAGCGGAACACTAAATCAGCCCCAGCATTTT
TRBV7-3	TRBJ2-1	-	-	CASSPGRRAIDEQFF	TGTGCCAGCAGCCCTGGGCGCAGGGCCATCGATGAGCAGTTCTTC
TRBV10-3	TRBJ2-7	TRBD1	-	CAIRPGTGTYEQYF	TGTGCCATCAGGCCCGGGACAGGGACCTACGAGCAGTACTTC
TRBV2	TRBJ2-7	-	few	CASSYIGTNEQYF	TGTGCCAGCAGTTATATCGGGACAAACGAGCAGTACTTC
TRBV9	TRBJ2-2	-	-	CASTLGGNTGELFF	TGTGCCAGCACCCTAGGGGGGAACACCGGGGAGCTGTTTTTT
TRBV5-4	TRBJ2-3	TRBD1	once	CASSSGQGIDTQYF	TGTGCCAGCAGTTCGGGACAGGGTATAGATACGCAGTATTTT
TRBV5-8	TRBJ1-4	TRBD1	-	CASSKGMTGVNEKLFF	TGTGCCAGCAGCAAAGGAATGACAGGGGTGAATGAAAAACTGTTTTTT
TRBV27	TRBJ1-4	TRBD1	-	CASSRTGQSYEKLFF	TGTGCCAGCAGTCGGACAGGGCAGTCGTATGAAAAACTGTTTTTT
TRBV3-1/TRBV3-2	TRBJ2-3	TRBD2	-	CASSPGLNTDTQYF	TGTGCCAGCAGCCCGGGACTAAACACAGATACGCAGTATTTT
TRBV4-2	TRBJ2-3	TRBD1	once	CASSQGDRGDADTQYF	TGTGCCAGCAGCCAAGGGGACAGGGGTGATGCAGATACGCAGTATTTT
TRBV27	TRBJ1-4	TRBD1	-	CASSFQRTGATNEKLFF	TGTGCCAGCAGTTTCCAGAGGACAGGAGCAACTAATGAAAAACTGTTTTTT
TRBV12-3/TRBV12-4	TRBJ2-1	TRBD1	-	CASSPGQINEQFF	TGTGCCAGCAGCCCGGGACAGATAAATGAGCAGTTCTTC
TRBV11-2	TRBJ1-6	-	-	CASREGRSSYNSPLHF	TGTGCCAGCAGGGAGGGACGAAGCTCCTATAATTCACCCCTCCACTTT
TRBV7-8	TRBJ2-7	-	-	CASSWDWAYEQYF	TGTGCCAGCAGCTGGGACTGGGCCTACGAGCAGTACTTC
TRBV15	TRBJ2-5	-	-	CATSRGGGGETQYF	TGTGCCACCAGCAGAGGGGGGGGCGGAGAGACCCAGTACTTC
TRBV6-2/TRBV6-3	TRBJ2-4	-	-	CASTPQLQEVGPLAKNIQYF	TGTGCCAGCACCCCTCAATTACAGGAAGTAGGCCCCCTAGCCAAAAACATTCAGTACTTC